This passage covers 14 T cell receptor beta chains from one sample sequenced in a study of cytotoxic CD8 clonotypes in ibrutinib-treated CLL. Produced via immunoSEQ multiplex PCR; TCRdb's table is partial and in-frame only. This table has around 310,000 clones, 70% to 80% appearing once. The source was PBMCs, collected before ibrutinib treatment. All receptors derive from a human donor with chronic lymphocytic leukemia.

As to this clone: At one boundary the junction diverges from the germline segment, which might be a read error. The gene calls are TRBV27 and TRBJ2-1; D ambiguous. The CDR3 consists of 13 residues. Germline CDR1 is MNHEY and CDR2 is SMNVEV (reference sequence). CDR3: CASGLGRDNEQFF. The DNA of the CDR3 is TGTGCCAGCGGTTTGGGCAGAGACAATGAGCAGTTCTTC.

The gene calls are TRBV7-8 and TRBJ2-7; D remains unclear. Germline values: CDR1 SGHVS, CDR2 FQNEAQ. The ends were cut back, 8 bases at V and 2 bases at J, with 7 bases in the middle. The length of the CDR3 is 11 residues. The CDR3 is CASGVPYEQYF. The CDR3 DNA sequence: TGTGCCAGCGGGGTTCCCTACGAGCAGTACTTC.

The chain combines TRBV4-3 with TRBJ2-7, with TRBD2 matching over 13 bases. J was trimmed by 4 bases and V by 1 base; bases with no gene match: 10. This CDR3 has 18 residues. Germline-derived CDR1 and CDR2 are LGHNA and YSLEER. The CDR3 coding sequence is TGCGCCAGCAGCCAAGGTGGGACTAGCGGGATTATCCCTTACGAGCAGTACTTC. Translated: CASSQGGTSGIIPYEQYF.

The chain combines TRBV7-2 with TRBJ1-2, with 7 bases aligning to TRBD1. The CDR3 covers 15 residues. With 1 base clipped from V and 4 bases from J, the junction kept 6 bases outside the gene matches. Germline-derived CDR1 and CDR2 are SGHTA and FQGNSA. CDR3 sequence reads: CASSLDLYRGYGYTF. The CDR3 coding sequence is TGTGCCAGCAGCTTAGATCTTTACAGGGGCTATGGCTACACCTTC. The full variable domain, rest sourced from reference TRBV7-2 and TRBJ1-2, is GAGVSQSPSNKVTEKGKDVELRCDPISGHTALYWYRQSLGQGLEFLIYFQGNSAPDKSGLPSDRFSAERTGGSVSTLTIQRTQQEDSAVYLCASSLDLYRGYGYTFGSGTRLTVV.

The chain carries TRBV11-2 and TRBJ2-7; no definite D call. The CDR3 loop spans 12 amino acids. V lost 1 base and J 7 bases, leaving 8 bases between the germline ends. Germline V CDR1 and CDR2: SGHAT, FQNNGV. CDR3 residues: CASSLGRTEQYF. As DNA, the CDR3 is TGTGCCAGCAGCTTAGGTCGTACTGAGCAGTACTTC.

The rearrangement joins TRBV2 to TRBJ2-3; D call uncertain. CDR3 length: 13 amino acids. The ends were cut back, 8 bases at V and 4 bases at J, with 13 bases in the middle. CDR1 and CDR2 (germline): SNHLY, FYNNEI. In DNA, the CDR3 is TGTGCCAGCGTCCTTCCTGGCGCAGATACGCAGTATTTT. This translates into CASVLPGADTQYF. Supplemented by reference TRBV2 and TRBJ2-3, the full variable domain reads EPEVTQTPSHQVTQMGQEVILRCVPISNHLYFYWYRQILGQKVEFLVSFYNNEISEKSEIFDDQFSVERPDGSNFTLKIRSTKLEDSAMYFCASVLPGADTQYFGPGTRLTVL.

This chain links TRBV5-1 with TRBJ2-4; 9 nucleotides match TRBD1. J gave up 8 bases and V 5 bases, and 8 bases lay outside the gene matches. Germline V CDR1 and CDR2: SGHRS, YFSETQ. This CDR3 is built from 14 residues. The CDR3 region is CASSWDRASYIQYF. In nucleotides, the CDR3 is TGCGCCAGCAGTTGGGACAGGGCTAGTTACATTCAGTACTTC.

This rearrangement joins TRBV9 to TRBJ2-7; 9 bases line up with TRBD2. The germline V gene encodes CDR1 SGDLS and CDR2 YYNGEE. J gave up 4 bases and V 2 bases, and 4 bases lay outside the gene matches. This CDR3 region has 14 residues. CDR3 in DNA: TGTGCCAGCAGCGTGGCGGGAGGGGGGTACGAGCAGTACTTC. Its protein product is CASSVAGGGYEQYF.

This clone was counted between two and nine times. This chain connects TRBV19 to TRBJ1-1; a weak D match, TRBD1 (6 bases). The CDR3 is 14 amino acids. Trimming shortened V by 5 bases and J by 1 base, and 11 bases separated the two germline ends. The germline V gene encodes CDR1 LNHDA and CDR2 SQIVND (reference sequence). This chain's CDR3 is CASSWGQSNTEAFF. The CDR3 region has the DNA TGTGCCAGTAGTTGGGGGCAATCGAACACTGAAGCTTTCTTT.

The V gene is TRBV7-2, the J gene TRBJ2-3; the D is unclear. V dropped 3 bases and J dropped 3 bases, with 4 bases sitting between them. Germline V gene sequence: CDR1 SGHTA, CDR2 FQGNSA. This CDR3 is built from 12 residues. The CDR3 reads CASSLGTDTQYF. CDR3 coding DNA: TGTGCCAGCAGCTTGGGAACAGATACGCAGTATTTT.

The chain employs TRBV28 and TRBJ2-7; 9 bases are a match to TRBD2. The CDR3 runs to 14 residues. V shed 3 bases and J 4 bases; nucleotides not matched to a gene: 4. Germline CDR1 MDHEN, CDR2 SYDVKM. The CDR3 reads CASSFSGSGYEQYF. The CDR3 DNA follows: TGTGCCAGCAGTTTTAGCGGGAGTGGATACGAGCAGTACTTC.

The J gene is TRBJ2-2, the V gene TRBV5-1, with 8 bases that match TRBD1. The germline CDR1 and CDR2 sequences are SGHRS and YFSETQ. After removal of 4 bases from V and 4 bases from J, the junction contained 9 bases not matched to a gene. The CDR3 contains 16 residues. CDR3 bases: TGCGCCAGCAGCGTACAGGGGGTCTTGATCACCGGGGAGCTGTTTTTT. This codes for CASSVQGVLITGELFF.

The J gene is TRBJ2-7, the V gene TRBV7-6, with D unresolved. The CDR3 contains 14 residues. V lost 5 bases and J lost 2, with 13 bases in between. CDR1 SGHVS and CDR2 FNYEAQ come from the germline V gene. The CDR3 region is CASSPPGNPYEQYF. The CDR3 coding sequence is TGTGCCAGCAGCCCACCAGGTAACCCCTACGAGCAGTACTTC.

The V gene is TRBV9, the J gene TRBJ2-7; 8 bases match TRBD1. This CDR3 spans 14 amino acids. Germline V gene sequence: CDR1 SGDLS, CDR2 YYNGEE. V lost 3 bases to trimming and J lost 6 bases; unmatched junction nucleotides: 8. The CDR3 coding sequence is TGTGCCAGCAGCGCGACAGGGGTACTGGGCGAGCAGTACTTC. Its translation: CASSATGVLGEQYF.